The rows below give T cell receptor beta chains drawn from one sample of a study of CD8 T cells in Susac syndrome. One entry per CDR3 protein, called by TCRdb with MiXCR from the immunoSEQ multiplex PCR reads. The sample consists of approximately 130,000 distinct CDR3 sequences, approximately 90% of them appearing once. Sequenced: CD8+ T cells from PBMCs. The receptor set was obtained from a human donor with multiple sclerosis. Each CDR3 is given with its conserved first and last residue. The D gene is left open where the match is weak.

D,J,V,CDR3,DNA
TRBD1,TRBJ2-5,TRBV6-2/TRBV6-3,CASSSADREWGTQYF,TGTGCCAGCAGTTCGGCGGACAGGGAGTGGGGGACCCAGTACTTC
NA,TRBJ1-1,TRBV5-4,CASSLGGGMNTEAFF,TGTGCCAGCAGCTTGGGAGGAGGCATGAACACTGAAGCTTTCTTT
TRBD2,TRBJ2-3,TRBV12-3/TRBV12-4,CASILAGGPYTQYF,TGTGCCAGCATCTTAGCGGGAGGGCCATATACGCAGTATTTT
NA,TRBJ2-1,TRBV28,CASSLGGEPSNEQFF,TGTGCCAGCAGTTTAGGGGGCGAACCCTCCAATGAGCAGTTCTTC
TRBD1,TRBJ1-2,TRBV13,CASSSRRQGVRDGYTF,TGTGCCAGCAGCTCCCGAAGACAGGGAGTACGGGATGGCTACACCTTC
NA,TRBJ2-6,TRBV5-1,CASSSTIQGGANVLTF,TGCGCCAGCAGCTCTACCATCCAAGGGGGGGCCAACGTCCTGACTTTC
NA,TRBJ2-7,TRBV30,CAWSVFSGYEQYF,TGTGCCTGGAGTGTATTCAGCGGATACGAGCAGTACTTC
TRBD1,TRBJ1-1,TRBV5-6,CASSSGQGDPIEAFF,TGTGCCAGCAGCTCGGGACAGGGCGACCCTATTGAAGCTTTCTTT
NA,TRBJ2-7,TRBV7-8,CASSLVKGSTYEQYF,TGTGCCAGCAGCTTGGTAAAGGGTTCTACCTACGAGCAGTACTTC
NA,TRBJ1-1,TRBV20-1,CSARGRLGTETFF,TGCAGTGCTAGAGGGCGCTTGGGCACTGAAACTTTCTTT
TRBD2,TRBJ2-7,TRBV7-4,CASSLAPLAGCYEQYF,TGTGCCAGCAGCTTAGCGCCCCTAGCGGGGTGCTACGAGCAGTACTTC
NA,TRBJ2-7,TRBV4-1,CASSQEGEAYEQYF,TGCGCCAGCAGCCAAGAGGGGGAAGCCTACGAGCAGTACTTC
NA,TRBJ1-1,TRBV9,CASSVEGGADTEAFF,TGTGCCAGCAGCGTAGAGGGGGGCGCGGACACTGAAGCTTTCTTT
NA,TRBJ2-1,TRBV5-4,CASSPPGVSSYNEQFF,TGTGCCAGCAGCCCCCCGGGAGTAAGCTCCTACAATGAGCAGTTCTTC
NA,TRBJ2-3,TRBV6-4,CASSDPTVGTDTQYF,TGTGCCAGCAGTGACCCGACGGTGGGCACAGATACGCAGTATTTT
NA,TRBJ2-1,TRBV4-1,CASSQEEVSWGEQFF,TGCGCCAGCAGCCAAGAAGAAGTCTCCTGGGGTGAGCAGTTCTTC